This note documents a single T cell receptor (beta chain) sequence. Its matching antigen is unknown. Through a sample-barcoded 5' primer and a J-beta primer mix, a second PCR was run for roughly 7 to 11 cycles. The yield of each sample was at least 2.5 million CDR3-containing paired-end reads. TCRdb called the 5' RACE reads again in MiXCR, with one record for every CDR3 protein. The sample lists approximately 850,000 distinct CDR3 sequences; 40% to 50% were seen once. With each sample, at least 6 micrograms of total RNA were extracted. This entry comes from a study of blood T cells in healthy people across ages. The germline V gene has CDR1 SEHNR and CDR2 FQNEAQ (reference sequence). The V gene lost 0 bases and the J gene lost 4 bases, with 6 bases spanning the gap. The CDR3 sequence is 14 residues long. Study-wide results and limits: The lack of PBMC sorting stopped any conclusive naive versus antigen-experienced comparison. Age brought a roughly linear fall in TCR beta diversity measured per million T cells.

This chain links TRBV7-9 with TRBJ2-2; D is unresolved. Specimen: blood. This sequence originates from a man between 60 and 70 years old in good health. Written as DNA, the CDR3 is TGTGCCAGCAGCTTAGCGCAATCCACCGGGGAGCTGTTTTTT. This translates into CASSLAQSTGELFF.